These 24 T cell receptor beta chains originate from one sample sequenced in a study of cytomegalovirus exposure and HLA in healthy donors. Only in-frame clones appear in the TCRdb table, and some are missing; sequencing was by immunoSEQ multiplex PCR. The sample contains roughly 200,000 clones, about 81% of which appear only once. Sequencing input: PBMCs. These receptors were collected from a woman aged 25 to 45 in good health and CMV-seronegative.

DNA for the CDR3: TGCGCCAGCAGCTTGGGGGTCCCGGACGGGGTTCAGCCCCAGCATTTT. Encoded protein: CASSLGVPDGVQPQHF. The rearrangement links TRBV5-1 to TRBJ1-5; unclear D gene. Germline CDR1 and CDR2: SGHRS and YFSETQ. V was clipped by 0 bases and J by 6 bases, with 16 bases between them. The CDR3 runs 16 residues.

The table lists this clone with a few counts. The gene calls are TRBV28 and TRBJ1-5; 8 bases are a match to TRBD1. The CDR3 consists of 13 residues. The trim removed 6 bases at V and 4 bases at J, leaving 2 bases unmatched. Germline CDR1 reads MDHEN; CDR2 reads SYDVKM. The CDR3 coding sequence is TGTGCCAGCAGGGGACAGGAGAATCAGCCCCAGCATTTT. Translating it yields CASRGQENQPQHF. The full variable domain, in which reference TRBV28 and TRBJ1-5 provide the parts outside the CDR3, is DVKVTQSSRYLVKRTGEKVFLECVQDMDHENMFWYRQDPGLGLRLIYFSYDVKMKEKGDIPEGYSVSREKKERFSLILESASTNQTSMYLCASRGQENQPQHFGDGTRLSIL.

The chain links TRBV7-2 to TRBJ2-7; 10 nucleotides agree with TRBD2. Germline V gives CDR1 SGHTA, CDR2 FQGNSA. Losses at the gene ends were 5 bases for V and 0 bases for J; bases not matched to a gene: 7. CDR3 length equals 16 residues. CDR3 amino acids: CASSPRTSGTSYEQYF. CDR3 DNA sequence: TGTGCCAGCAGCCCTAGGACTAGCGGAACCTCCTACGAGCAGTACTTC. The full variable domain, completed using reference TRBV7-2 and TRBJ2-7, is GAGVSQSPSNKVTEKGKDVELRCDPISGHTALYWYRQSLGQGLEFLIYFQGNSAPDKSGLPSDRFSAERTGGSVSTLTIQRTQQEDSAVYLCASSPRTSGTSYEQYFGPGTRLTVT.

The genes are TRBV9 and TRBJ2-1, with 12 bases aligning to TRBD2. The CDR3 totals 14 residues. In germline, CDR1 is SGDLS, CDR2 YYNGEE. Trimming removed 0 bases from V and 12 bases from J; junction bases left unmatched: 4. The CDR3 nucleotides read TGTGCCAGCAGCGTAGGACTAGCGGGGGAGTGGCAGTTCTTC. This gives the protein CASSVGLAGEWQFF.

The chain is built from TRBV27 and TRBJ2-2; 7 bases fit TRBD2. CDR1 and CDR2 from the germline V gene are MNHEY and SMNVEV (reference sequence). V lost 3 bases and J lost 1; bases outside the gene matches: 2. CDR3 length: 15 residues. The DNA for the CDR3 is TGTGCCAGCAGTTTGGGGACTATGAACACCGGGGAGCTGTTTTTT. The encoded protein is CASSLGTMNTGELFF.

This chain connects TRBV5-1 to TRBJ2-7; 8 bases line up with TRBD1. CDR1 and CDR2 (germline): SGHRS, YFSETQ. The CDR3 extends over 13 amino acids. The J segment lost 5 bases and the V segment lost 3 bases, leaving 4 bases of the junction unmatched. The CDR3 region is CASSSGGLNEQYF. The CDR3 DNA follows: TGCGCCAGCAGCTCAGGGGGCTTGAACGAGCAGTACTTC.

The J gene is TRBJ2-7, the V gene TRBV30; 8 nucleotides align to TRBD1. This CDR3 spans 15 amino acids. The J segment lost 5 bases and the V segment lost 3 bases, leaving 12 bases of the junction unmatched. CDR1 and CDR2 from the germline V gene are GTSNPN and SVGIG (reference sequence). CDR3 in DNA: TGTGCCTGGAGCCCCTTGGCAGGGGGCATGGACGAGCAGTACTTC. Translation gives CAWSPLAGGMDEQYF. Full variable domain (rest looked up from reference TRBV30 and TRBJ2-7): SQTIHQWPATLVQPVGSPLSLECTVEGTSNPNLYWYRQAAGRGLQLLFYSVGIGQISSEVPQNLSASRPQDRQFILSSKKLLLSDSGFYLCAWSPLAGGMDEQYFGPGTRLTVT.

This clone was recorded once. The chain's CDR3 is CASRSFRGYGYTF. The CDR3 DNA reads as TGTGCCAGCAGGTCTTTCCGGGGCTATGGCTACACCTTC. This chain joins TRBV6-6 and TRBJ1-2; the D is unclear. The V gene's germline CDR1 is MNHNY and CDR2 SVGAGI (reference sequence). Trimming shortened V by 6 bases and J by 4 bases, and 12 bases separated the two germline ends. The CDR3 runs 13 residues.

This clone appeared a few times. J is TRBJ2-5 and V is TRBV30; D is perhaps TRBD1 (5 bases). This CDR3 spans 14 amino acids. Trimming removed 1 base at V and 7 bases at J, with 16 bases between. Germline V gene data show CDR1 as GTSNPN and CDR2 as SVGIG (reference sequence). CDR3 nucleotides: TGTGCCTGGAGTGAATCGAAGGGGCCTCGGACCCAGTACTTC. Protein: CAWSESKGPRTQYF.

V is TRBV7-2 and J is TRBJ1-4; D gene unclear. Trimming left V 1 base short and J 10 bases short, with 13 bases between. Germline V gene data show CDR1 as SGHTA and CDR2 as FQGNSA. The CDR3 has 14 residues. CDR3 sequence: CASSLGRAWGKLFF. The DNA for the CDR3 is TGTGCCAGCAGCTTAGGGAGGGCCTGGGGAAAACTGTTTTTT. The complete variable domain, with remaining parts taken from reference TRBV7-2 and TRBJ1-4, reads GAGVSQSPSNKVTEKGKDVELRCDPISGHTALYWYRQSLGQGLEFLIYFQGNSAPDKSGLPSDRFSAERTGGSVSTLTIQRTQQEDSAVYLCASSLGRAWGKLFFGSGTQLSVL.

CDR3: CASSLRGGDGYTF. The CDR3 DNA reads as TGTGCCAGCAGCTTGCGAGGGGGCGATGGCTACACCTTC. The V gene is TRBV5-6, the J gene TRBJ1-2, with TRBD1 matching over 7 bases. V lost 1 base to trimming and J lost 6 bases; unmatched junction nucleotides: 3. CDR3 length equals 13 residues. Germline lookup yields CDR1 SGHDT and CDR2 YYEEEE. Complete variable domain (other parts from reference TRBV5-6 and TRBJ1-2): DAGVTQSPTHLIKTRGQQVTLRCSPKSGHDTVSWYQQALGQGPQFIFQYYEEEERQRGNFPDRFSGHQFPNYSSELNVNALLLGDSALYLCASSLRGGDGYTFGSGTRLTVV.

Only a few counts were recorded for this clone. The V gene is TRBV29-1, the J gene TRBJ1-1; no firm D call. The CDR3 has 11 residues. Germline CDR1 reads SQVTM; CDR2 reads ANQGSEA. Trimming cost V 7 bases and J 5 bases, with 11 bases left between them. The CDR3 sequence is CSAGLVTEAFF. The CDR3 DNA is TGCAGCGCCGGACTGGTAACTGAAGCTTTCTTT. Supplemented by reference TRBV29-1 and TRBJ1-1, the full variable domain reads SAVISQKPSRDICQRGTSLTIQCQVDSQVTMMFWYRQQPGQSLTLIATANQGSEATYESGFVIDKFPISRPNLTFSTLTVSNMSPEDSSIYLCSAGLVTEAFFGQGTRLTVV.

This chain links TRBV5-5 with TRBJ2-1, with TRBD2 matching 13 bases. The CDR3 has 15 residues. Germline values: CDR1 SGHKS, CDR2 YYEKEE (reference sequence). The trim removed 4 bases at V and 5 bases at J, leaving 3 bases unmatched. As DNA, the CDR3 is TGTGCCAGCAGCGCCGGGACTAGCGGGAACAATGAGCAGTTCTTC. This translates into CASSAGTSGNNEQFF.

This chain joins TRBV19 and TRBJ1-3; a weak D match, TRBD1 (6 bases). CDR1 is LNHDA, CDR2 SQIVND, per germline (reference sequence). V lost 5 bases, J lost 3 bases, and 14 bases lay in between. The CDR3 runs 15 residues. This CDR3 is CASSRQEILGNTIYF. CDR3 nucleotides: TGTGCCAGTAGTCGACAGGAAATTCTTGGAAACACCATATATTTT.

V and J are TRBV4-2 and TRBJ1-2; TRBD1 matches at 7 bases. Trimming at V came to 1 base and at J to 0 bases, leaving 8 bases not matched to a gene. CDR3 length: 17 residues. CDR1 LGHNA and CDR2 YNFKEQ come from the germline V gene. The CDR3 region is CASSQVGSQGPNYGYTF. The CDR3 DNA sequence: TGTGCCAGCAGCCAAGTAGGATCACAGGGGCCTAACTATGGCTACACCTTC.

This chain joins TRBV7-2 and TRBJ1-4; D not certain. The V gene lost 5 bases and the J gene lost 5 bases, with 15 bases spanning the gap. This CDR3 has 15 residues. Germline-derived CDR1 and CDR2 are SGHTA and FQGNSA. The CDR3 DNA sequence: TGTGCCAGCAGCCTCGCCCGAGACTACAATGAAAAACTGTTTTTT. Translating gives CASSLARDYNEKLFF.

The chain is built from TRBV4-1 and TRBJ2-2, with TRBD1 identical over 7 bases. Germline values: CDR1 MGHRA, CDR2 YSYEKL. The V gene end was trimmed by 1 base and the J gene end by 0 bases; junction bases not matched to a gene: 2. The CDR3 has 16 amino acids. The CDR3, as DNA: TGCGCCAGCAGCCAAGGACAGGGTCCGAACACCGGGGAGCTGTTTTTT. Translation: CASSQGQGPNTGELFF.

This chain links TRBV14 with TRBJ2-2, with 8 bases lining up with TRBD1. The CDR3 totals 17 residues. Unmatched junction bases numbered 13, after V lost 8 bases and J lost 2 bases. CDR1 is SGHDN, CDR2 FVKESK, per germline. For the CDR3, the DNA is TGTGCCAGCGGAGTTACTGCGGGACAGGCAAACACCGGGGAGCTGTTTTTT. Translation: CASGVTAGQANTGELFF.

The V call is TRBV25-1, the J call TRBJ2-7, with 15 bases matching TRBD2. The trim removed 5 bases at V and 1 base at J, leaving 9 bases unmatched. CDR1 is MGHDK and CDR2 is SYGVNS in the germline V gene. The CDR3 spans 18 residues. Here the CDR3 DNA reads TGTGCCAGCAGTAGCCGGACTAGCGGGAGGGTGAGGTCCTACGAGCAGTACTTC. Protein product: CASSSRTSGRVRSYEQYF.

This rearrangement joins TRBV7-9 to TRBJ2-7; D possibly corresponds to TRBD1 (6 bases). The CDR3 consists of 12 residues. Between the trimmed V and J ends, which lost 3 bases and 6 bases, there was a span of 9 bases. The V gene's germline CDR1 is SEHNR and CDR2 FQNEAQ (reference sequence). Written as DNA, the CDR3 is TGTGCCAGCAGCTTCACAGGGACCGAGCAGTACTTC. Translating gives CASSFTGTEQYF.

The V gene is TRBV10-3, the J gene TRBJ2-7, with 8 bases fitting TRBD1. V shed 0 bases, J shed 2 bases, and the junction held 3 bases outside the gene matches. Germline lookup yields CDR1 ENHRY and CDR2 SYGVKD. The CDR3 runs to 15 residues. As DNA, the CDR3 is TGTGCCATCAGTGAGTCACCAGGGGGCCCCTACGAGCAGTACTTC. Encoded protein: CAISESPGGPYEQYF.

This clone was detected a few times. The genes are TRBV4-1 and TRBJ2-7, with D maybe TRBD2 (6 bases). This CDR3 spans 11 amino acids. CDR1 is MGHRA, CDR2 YSYEKL, per germline. V was pared by 8 bases and J by 6 bases, with 11 bases between. The CDR3 nucleotides read TGCGCCAGCGTGGAGGGTGGCGAGCAGTACTTC. Encoded protein: CASVEGGEQYF.

As for this clone: Other DNA sequences in the same sample also yield this CDR3. The CDR3 loop reads CASSPDSQETQYF. CDR3 nucleotide sequence: TGTGCCAGCTCACCTGACAGCCAAGAGACCCAGTACTTC. The chain is built from TRBV18 and TRBJ2-5, with D maybe TRBD1 (5 bases). V dropped 3 bases and J dropped 1 base, with 6 bases sitting between them. Germline V gene sequence: CDR1 KGHSH, CDR2 LQKENI. The CDR3 has 13 residues.

The chain has TRBV30 and TRBJ2-7; 8 nucleotides align to TRBD1. V shed 4 bases and J 3 bases; nucleotides not matched to a gene: 8. The germline gives CDR1 GTSNPN, CDR2 SVGIG (reference sequence). The CDR3 has 14 residues. CDR3 amino acids: CAWTRPGQDYEQYF. The CDR3 nucleotides read TGTGCCTGGACCCGACCGGGACAGGACTACGAGCAGTACTTC.